The next 32 T cell receptor beta chains were all read from a single sample in a study of T cell changes during pregnancy in multiple sclerosis. TCRdb keeps only in-frame clones here, not all; method: immunoSEQ multiplex PCR. The repertoire includes some 60,000 clones, about 91% of them detected once, and over 0.7% sits in the top ten. Here the sequenced sample was peripheral blood, taken before pregnancy. The receptor set was obtained from a female donor with multiple sclerosis, enrolled in a pregnancy study.

The chain combines TRBV19 with TRBJ1-1, with 7 nucleotides matching TRBD1. The trim removed 10 bases at V and 5 bases at J, leaving 13 bases unmatched. The CDR3 runs to 14 residues. Germline CDR1 LNHDA, CDR2 SQIVND (reference sequence). This CDR3 is CATKTGTDYTEAFF. The CDR3 DNA reads TGTGCCACAAAAACCGGGACAGATTATACTGAAGCTTTCTTT.

This chain links TRBV7-9 with TRBJ1-2, with TRBD1 matching over 7 bases. CDR1 and CDR2 from the germline V gene are SEHNR and FQNEAQ (reference sequence). The CDR3 has 13 residues. Trimming took 2 bases from V and 7 from J; bases not matched to a gene: 4. Here the CDR3 reads CASSLPGQTGYTF. The CDR3 DNA follows: TGTGCCAGCAGCTTACCGGGACAGACTGGCTACACCTTC. The full variable domain, with the rest looked up from reference TRBV7-9 and TRBJ1-2, is DTGVSQNPRHKITKRGQNVTFRCDPISEHNRLYWYRQTLGQGPEFLTYFQNEAQLEKSRLLSDRFSAERPKGSFSTLEIQRTEQGDSAMYLCASSLPGQTGYTFGSGTRLTVV.

The chain carries TRBV4-1 and TRBJ2-3; 13 bases are shared with TRBD2. The germline V gene encodes CDR1 MGHRA and CDR2 YSYEKL. This CDR3 region has 16 residues. V trimming: 4 bases; J trimming: 2 bases; junction bases outside the gene matches: 3. The CDR3 DNA follows: TGCGCCAGCAGCCCCGGGACTAGCGGGGTCACAGATACGCAGTATTTT. Translated: CASSPGTSGVTDTQYF.

This clone showed up just once. The chain combines TRBV21-1 with TRBJ1-5; TRBD1, the D gene given by the table, was not confirmed from the DNA. TRBV21-1 is tagged as a pseudogene. The CDR3 length is 19 residues. The CDR3 nucleotides are TGTGCCAGCACCAAGACAGACCTCCAAACGGGCCATACCAATCAGCCCCAGCATTTT. Encoded protein: CASTKTDLQTGHTNQPQHF.

The chain recombines TRBV9 with TRBJ2-5; 11 bases map to TRBD2. Germline-derived CDR1 and CDR2 are SGDLS and YYNGEE. V dropped 3 bases and J dropped 5; count of bases not matched to a gene: 3. The CDR3 is 14 residues long. CDR3 DNA sequence: TGTGCCAGCAGCGCCACTAGCGGGGGTGAGACCCAGTACTTC. Translation: CASSATSGGETQYF.

This clone was detected once. The rearrangement links TRBV4-2 to TRBJ1-1; D gene ambiguous. The germline V gene has CDR1 LGHNA and CDR2 YNFKEQ. The CDR3 spans 16 residues. Trimming removed 4 bases at V and 5 bases at J, with 20 bases between. The CDR3 DNA reads as TGTGCCAGCAGCCCCCAGCACCTTCTTCCGGGGACTGAAGCTTTCTTT. It is translated as CASSPQHLLPGTEAFF.

This clone has just one count. V is TRBV2 and J is TRBJ2-1; possibly TRBD2 for D (7 bases). Germline V gene lookup returns CDR1 SNHLY and CDR2 FYNNEI. The CDR3 is made up of 14 amino acids. V lost 4 bases to trimming and J lost 5 bases, with 12 bases between them. The CDR3 sequence is CASSGAGANNEQFF. The CDR3 nucleotides read TGTGCCAGCAGTGGGGCGGGGGCCAACAATGAGCAGTTCTTC.

This chain links TRBV6-4 with TRBJ2-3; 7 bases map to TRBD1. CDR1 is MRHNA, CDR2 SNTAGT, per germline. The trim removed 3 bases at V and 5 bases at J, leaving 5 bases unmatched. The CDR3 sequence is 14 residues long. The CDR3 region is CASSEKQGRDTQYF. CDR3 nucleotides: TGTGCCAGCAGTGAAAAACAGGGGCGAGATACGCAGTATTTT.

The rearrangement links TRBV10-3 to TRBJ2-2, with 13 nucleotides matching TRBD2. This CDR3 contains 17 residues. CDR1 and CDR2 from the germline V gene are ENHRY and SYGVKD. Germline trimming cut 3 bases from V and 3 bases from J; bases unmatched to any gene: 4. CDR3 amino acids: CAISEAGTSGDTGELFF. The CDR3 DNA is TGTGCCATCAGTGAAGCTGGGACTAGCGGGGACACCGGGGAGCTGTTTTTT.

The V call is TRBV5-4, the J call TRBJ1-1; no definite D call. The CDR3 is 14 residues long. The V end lost 0 bases, the J end lost 0 bases, and 6 bases lay between the germline ends. Germline V gene lookup returns CDR1 SGHNT and CDR2 YYREEE (reference sequence). CDR3 residues: CASSLVDMNTEAFF. In nucleotides, the CDR3 is TGTGCCAGCAGCTTGGTAGATATGAACACTGAAGCTTTCTTT. Drawing the rest from reference TRBV5-4 and TRBJ1-1, the complete variable domain is ETGVTQSPTHLIKTRGQQVTLRCSSQSGHNTVSWYQQALGQGPQFIFQYYREEENGRGNFPPRFSGLQFPNYSSELNVNALELDDSALYLCASSLVDMNTEAFFGQGTRLTVV.

With regard to this clone: This sample also contains other DNA sequences that code for the same CDR3. The genes are TRBV4-3 and TRBJ1-1; D remains ambiguous. V lost 4 bases to trimming and J lost 0 bases, with 6 bases between them. The CDR3 contains 13 residues. Germline CDR1 LGHNA, CDR2 YSLEER. Here the CDR3 DNA reads TGCGCCAGCAGCCGGGCCCTGAACACTGAAGCTTTCTTT. Protein sequence: CASSRALNTEAFF.

This rearrangement joins TRBV7-2 to TRBJ2-7; D is uncertain. There are 14 residues in the CDR3. Germline CDR1 reads SGHTA; CDR2 reads FQGNSA. Deletions cut 0 bases from V and 2 bases from J, with 8 bases between. The CDR3 reads CASSLAIATYEQYF. CDR3 bases: TGTGCCAGCAGCTTAGCGATAGCTACCTACGAGCAGTACTTC.

The rearrangement uses TRBV4-3 and TRBJ2-2; 7 nucleotides match TRBD2. This CDR3 spans 17 amino acids. Looked up from germline, CDR1 is LGHNA and CDR2 is YSLEER. V dropped 4 bases and J dropped 0; count of bases not matched to a gene: 8. The CDR3 DNA follows: TGCGCCAGCAGCCTGATGCATGGGGGGGCGAACACCGGGGAGCTGTTTTTT. Protein product: CASSLMHGGANTGELFF.

V is TRBV5-4 and J is TRBJ1-6; D is uncertain. Germline-derived CDR1 and CDR2 are SGHNT and YYREEE (reference sequence). The CDR3 sequence is 14 residues long. The ends were cut back, 3 bases at V and 10 bases at J, with 14 bases in the middle. The CDR3 is CASSSDGLRSPLHF. The CDR3, as DNA: TGTGCCAGCAGCTCCGACGGGTTACGATCACCCCTCCACTTT.

The genes are TRBV28 and TRBJ2-7, with 8 bases matching TRBD2. Losses at the gene ends were 3 bases for V and 1 base for J; bases not matched to a gene: 5. This CDR3 is 15 amino acids long. Germline-derived CDR1 and CDR2 are MDHEN and SYDVKM. The CDR3 reads CASSFGGASSYEQYF. The CDR3, as DNA: TGTGCCAGCAGTTTCGGGGGGGCGTCGTCCTACGAGCAGTACTTC.

The chain employs TRBV7-9 and TRBJ1-1; TRBD1 aligns across 8 bases. Per the germline V gene, CDR1 is SEHNR and CDR2 is FQNEAQ (reference sequence). Unmatched junction bases numbered 16, after V lost 0 bases and J lost 4 bases. The CDR3 has 19 residues. The CDR3 region is CASSLAPIGTNQGATEAFF. In nucleotides, the CDR3 is TGTGCCAGCAGCTTAGCGCCAATCGGGACAAATCAGGGGGCCACTGAAGCTTTCTTT.

The chain combines TRBV6-1 with TRBJ2-1, with 8 bases lining up with TRBD1. This CDR3 comprises 15 residues. The germline CDR1 and CDR2 sequences are MNHNS and SASEGT. The V and J ends lost 1 base and 9 bases, in that order; junction bases with no gene match: 8. The CDR3 DNA is TGTGCCAGCAGTGAAGTACAGGGGGTTCGGTTTGAGCAGTTCTTC. Residues: CASSEVQGVRFEQFF.

The chain employs TRBV19 and TRBJ1-2; 8 bases fit TRBD1. In germline, CDR1 is LNHDA, CDR2 SQIVND (reference sequence). Germline trimming cut 5 bases from V and 4 bases from J; bases unmatched to any gene: 3. The CDR3 extends over 13 amino acids. The CDR3 DNA is TGTGCCAGTAGTTTGGACAGGGCCTATGGCTACACCTTC. It specifies CASSLDRAYGYTF.

This clone turned up a few times. The rearrangement links TRBV9 to TRBJ1-1, with 9 bases identical to TRBD1. Germline V gene data show CDR1 as SGDLS and CDR2 as YYNGEE. Trimming at V came to 4 bases and at J to 4 bases, leaving 8 bases not matched to a gene. The CDR3 is made up of 15 amino acids. CDR3: CASSLGTGIGTEAFF. The CDR3, as DNA: TGTGCCAGCAGCCTGGGGACAGGGATAGGCACTGAAGCTTTCTTT.

The rearrangement joins TRBV4-3 to TRBJ2-3; TRBD1 might be the D (5 bases). The CDR3 totals 16 residues. Trimming took off 0 bases at V and 5 bases at J, with 15 bases between the two ends. The V gene's germline CDR1 is LGHNA and CDR2 YSLEER. The CDR3 loop reads CASSQDSRESRDTQYF. The CDR3 DNA is TGCGCCAGCAGCCAAGATTCCAGGGAAAGTAGAGATACGCAGTATTTT.

This clone was found once. The V gene is TRBV30, the J gene TRBJ1-2; D is perhaps TRBD1 (5 bases). This CDR3 has 11 residues. CDR1 GTSNPN and CDR2 SVGIG come from the germline V gene (reference sequence). The V end was cut by 7 bases, the J end by 8 bases, with 14 bases between. CDR3: CAYTGGDGYTF. The CDR3 DNA sequence: TGTGCCTATACGGGGGGGGACGGCTACACCTTC.

This clone came up once. Here the CDR3 DNA reads TGTGCCAGCAGCTTGCAGGGGAACTATGGCTACACCTTC. Amino acid sequence: CASSLQGNYGYTF. The chain carries TRBV7-2 and TRBJ1-2; TRBD1 might be the D (6 bases). Trimming left V 3 bases short and J 2 bases short, with 7 bases between. This CDR3 spans 13 amino acids. Germline V CDR1 and CDR2: SGHTA, FQGNSA.

The chain employs TRBV7-6 and TRBJ2-2; 7 bases map to TRBD1. Trimming cost V 5 bases and J 1 base; bases outside gene matches: 7. CDR3 size: 16 residues. Germline CDR1 SGHVS, CDR2 FNYEAQ. CDR3 nucleotide sequence: TGTGCCAGCAGCCCAAGGCACAGGGGGAACACCGGGGAGCTGTTTTTT. Residues: CASSPRHRGNTGELFF.

The V call is TRBV4-3, the J call TRBJ2-1; the match to TRBD2 covers 9 bases. The CDR3 sequence is 16 residues long. V gave up 0 bases and J gave up 7 bases; unmatched junction bases: 7. Germline V gene lookup returns CDR1 LGHNA and CDR2 YSLEER. CDR3: CASSQDPGGGGNEQFF. The CDR3 region has the DNA TGCGCCAGCAGCCAAGATCCGGGCGGGGGGGGGAATGAGCAGTTCTTC.

The rearrangement links TRBV7-3 to TRBJ1-1; TRBD1 matches at 9 bases. The ends lost 5 bases at V and 6 bases at J; junction bases unmatched: 4. The germline V gene has CDR1 SGHTA and CDR2 FQGTGA. The CDR3 is made up of 13 amino acids. The CDR3 region has the DNA TGTGCCAGCAGCGGGGGACAGGGCTCTGAAGCTTTCTTT. Translating gives CASSGGQGSEAFF.

The rearrangement joins TRBV18 to TRBJ1-1, with 7 bases fitting TRBD1. There are 15 residues in the CDR3. Germline loops: CDR1 KGHSH, CDR2 LQKENI. Germline trimming cut 3 bases from V and 0 bases from J; bases unmatched to any gene: 4. The CDR3 region is CASSPWGQMNTEAFF. The DNA of the CDR3 is TGTGCCAGCTCACCCTGGGGACAGATGAACACTGAAGCTTTCTTT.

The J gene is TRBJ1-5, the V gene TRBV19; no clear D gene. The CDR3 runs 18 residues. The germline V gene has CDR1 LNHDA and CDR2 SQIVND (reference sequence). With 7 bases removed from V and 0 bases from J, the gap between germline ends came to 22 bases. For the CDR3, the DNA is TGTGCCAGTACCTTAACGCCGCTACAGATCAATAGCAATCAGCCCCAGCATTTT. Its translation: CASTLTPLQINSNQPQHF.

The chain couples TRBV29-1 to TRBJ1-1, with 10 nucleotides matching TRBD1. Per the germline V gene, CDR1 is SQVTM and CDR2 is ANQGSEA. V was pared by 7 bases and J by 2 bases, with 4 bases of the junction left unmatched. The CDR3 runs to 13 residues. The CDR3 coding sequence is TGCAGCGGGGGACAGGGGTTTAACACTGAAGCTTTCTTT. The encoded protein is CSGGQGFNTEAFF.

This rearrangement joins TRBV19 to TRBJ2-3; TRBD1 matches 9 bases. Germline V CDR1 and CDR2: LNHDA, SQIVND (reference sequence). The CDR3 is made up of 17 amino acids. V shed 5 bases and J 0 bases; nucleotides not matched to a gene: 9. In DNA form, the CDR3 reads TGTGCCAGTAGTTCGCCCCCCGGGACAGGGAGCACAGATACGCAGTATTTT. It is translated as CASSSPPGTGSTDTQYF.

The chain combines TRBV7-2 with TRBJ2-5; D ambiguous. V lost 3 bases to trimming and J lost 5 bases, with 4 bases between them. CDR3 length: 11 amino acids. CDR1 and CDR2 from the germline V gene are SGHTA and FQGNSA. The CDR3 loop is CASSLQETQYF. The CDR3 DNA is TGTGCCAGCAGCTTGCAGGAGACCCAGTACTTC. Filled out from reference TRBV7-2 and TRBJ2-5, the complete variable domain reads GAGVSQSPSNKVTEKGKDVELRCDPISGHTALYWYRQSLGQGLEFLIYFQGNSAPDKSGLPSDRFSAERTGGSVSTLTIQRTQQEDSAVYLCASSLQETQYFGPGTRLLVL.

The J gene is TRBJ2-5, the V gene TRBV15, with D possibly TRBD1 on 5 matching bases. Germline CDR1 is LNHNV and CDR2 is YYDKDF (reference sequence). The CDR3 extends over 13 amino acids. With 6 bases removed from V and 6 bases from J, the gap between germline ends came to 14 bases. In nucleotides, the CDR3 is TGTGCCACCAGAAAAGGGGTCGGACAGACCCAGTACTTC. Amino acid sequence: CATRKGVGQTQYF. The complete variable domain, with remaining parts taken from reference TRBV15 and TRBJ2-5, reads DAMVIQNPRYQVTQFGKPVTLSCSQTLNHNVMYWYQQKSSQAPKLLFHYYDKDFNNEADTPDNFQSRRPNTSFCFLDIRSPGLGDTAMYLCATRKGVGQTQYFGPGTRLLVL.

V gene TRBV19 combines with J gene TRBJ2-1; TRBD1 agrees at 7 bases. The CDR3 is 14 amino acids. The ends lost 6 bases at V and 6 bases at J; junction bases unmatched: 8. Germline CDR1 and CDR2: LNHDA and SQIVND (reference sequence). The CDR3, as DNA: TGTGCCAGTAGCGATCAGGGGGTAATCAATGAGCAGTTCTTC. Translating it yields CASSDQGVINEQFF. The full variable domain, completed using reference TRBV19 and TRBJ2-1, is DGGITQSPKYLFRKEGQNVTLSCEQNLNHDAMYWYRQDPGQGLRLIYYSQIVNDFQKGDIAEGYSVSREKKESFPLTVTSAQKNPTAFYLCASSDQGVINEQFFGPGTRLTVL.